This T cell receptor beta chain appears in the sequencing data of a study of blood T cell repertoires in COVID-19. Turning to the study itself: Material from acute and convalescent COVID-19 was sourced from the United States, Italy and Spain. Sources were T cells, B-cell-depleted T cells, or PBMCs; the material itself was cDNA or gDNA.

In the authors' workflow: Amplification from reference gene primers served as the basis for estimated nucleated cell counts. Data came from immunoSEQ multiplex PCR; TCRdb stores just in-frame clones and leaves some out. V, J and clone size derive from that table, while D and trimming were established from the DNA sequence. Of around 57,000 clones in the sample, 85% to 95% are singletons; the top ten hold about 4%. There are 14 residues in the CDR3. CDR1 SGHTA and CDR2 FQGNSA come from the germline V gene. The V gene lost 6 bases and the J gene lost 0 bases, with 8 bases spanning the gap. The sequence came from a man aged 45 to 65 with acute or convalescent COVID-19. The J gene is TRBJ2-2, the V gene TRBV7-2; no firm D call. The sequenced sample consisted of peripheral blood. This CDR3 reads CASRASANTGELFF. The CDR3 region has the DNA TGTGCCAGCAGGGCTTCCGCGAACACCGGGGAGCTGTTTTTT.